One and the same sample provided the 13 T cell receptor beta chains below, sequenced in a study of blood T cell repertoires in COVID-19. Repertoires were generated with immunoSEQ multiplex PCR, while TCRdb's copy carries only in-frame clones and drops some. The sample lists over 90,000 clones, approximately 80% occurring once. Sequencing was performed on peripheral blood. The receptors derive from a human donor in a cohort sampled during active COVID-19.

V and J are TRBV11-2 and TRBJ2-5; D may be TRBD2 (5 bases). CDR1 and CDR2 from the germline V gene are SGHAT and FQNNGV. CDR3 length: 14 amino acids. The germline V and J ends were trimmed by 3 bases and 7 bases, with 15 bases remaining between them. The CDR3 nucleotides read TGTGCCAGCAGCTTCCCCGGGGAACTGAGGACCCAGTACTTC. Its protein product is CASSFPGELRTQYF.

This chain links TRBV19 with TRBJ1-1; no reliable D call. The CDR3 is 15 amino acids. Germline-derived CDR1 and CDR2 are LNHDA and SQIVND (reference sequence). V dropped 6 bases and J dropped 1 base, with 15 bases sitting between them. The CDR3 coding sequence is TGTGCCAGTAGGGGGTCCGGGGTTTCGAACACTGAAGCTTTCTTT. It codes for CASRGSGVSNTEAFF.

The chain carries TRBV12-5 and TRBJ2-7, with D possibly TRBD2 on 7 matching bases. CDR3 length: 16 residues. From germline, CDR1 is LGHNT and CDR2 FRNRAP. Trimming shortened V by 0 bases and J by 3 bases, and 15 bases separated the two germline ends. The CDR3 loop is CASGLVWGGEHYEQYF. The CDR3 region has the DNA TGTGCTAGTGGTTTGGTATGGGGGGGCGAGCACTACGAGCAGTACTTC.

This chain joins TRBV15 and TRBJ2-7; D remains ambiguous. The CDR3 contains 14 residues. Trimming took off 0 bases at V and 2 bases at J, with 8 bases between the two ends. Germline CDR1 and CDR2: LNHNV and YYDKDF (reference sequence). CDR3 in DNA: TGTGCCACCAGCAGAGATCGGGTAACCTACGAGCAGTACTTC. Protein sequence: CATSRDRVTYEQYF.

The rearrangement joins TRBV19 to TRBJ2-7; 7 nucleotides align to TRBD2. Trimming removed 6 bases from V and 3 bases from J; junction bases left unmatched: 8. The germline V gene has CDR1 LNHDA and CDR2 SQIVND (reference sequence). The CDR3 has 14 residues. The CDR3 loop is CASSERGVRYEQYF. The CDR3 coding sequence is TGTGCCAGTAGCGAACGGGGGGTTCGCTACGAGCAGTACTTC.

Details on this clone: This specimen includes other DNA sequences encoding the same CDR3. CDR3: CASSPTGSQETQYF. CDR3 DNA: TGTGCCAGCTCACCGACGGGGTCTCAAGAGACCCAGTACTTC. The rearrangement links TRBV18 to TRBJ2-5, with D possibly matching TRBD2 (5 bases). Germline CDR1 KGHSH, CDR2 LQKENI. The V gene lost 3 bases and the J gene lost 2 bases, with 10 bases spanning the gap. The CDR3 contains 14 residues.

The chain uses TRBV28 and TRBJ2-7, with TRBD2 as a possible D gene (6 bases). V lost 2 bases and J 5 bases, leaving 7 bases between the germline ends. This CDR3 spans 12 amino acids. Per the germline V gene, CDR1 is MDHEN and CDR2 is SYDVKM. The chain's CDR3 is CASSLGGNEQYF. The CDR3, as DNA: TGTGCCAGCAGTTTAGGGGGGAACGAGCAGTACTTC.

This rearrangement joins TRBV5-4 to TRBJ2-7; tentatively, D is TRBD2 (6 bases). CDR3 length: 14 amino acids. CDR1 is SGHNT, CDR2 YYREEE, per germline (reference sequence). V was trimmed by 1 base and J by 6 bases, leaving 14 bases between them. The CDR3 here is CASSLLEGPTEQYF. The DNA of the CDR3 is TGTGCCAGCAGCTTGTTGGAGGGGCCTACCGAGCAGTACTTC.

V and J are TRBV5-1 and TRBJ2-5, with 8 bases aligning to TRBD2. From germline, CDR1 is SGHRS and CDR2 YFSETQ. Trimming at V came to 2 bases and at J to 5 bases, leaving 8 bases not matched to a gene. The length of the CDR3 is 15 residues. Here the CDR3 reads CASSFSRGGRETQYF. The CDR3 nucleotides are TGCGCCAGCAGCTTCTCTCGGGGGGGCCGTGAGACCCAGTACTTC.

The CDR3 loop reads CASSQDMNTEAFF. The CDR3 region has the DNA TGCGCCAGCAGCCAAGATATGAACACTGAAGCTTTCTTT. The chain is built from TRBV4-1 and TRBJ1-1; D ambiguous. The germline V gene encodes CDR1 MGHRA and CDR2 YSYEKL. The CDR3 has 13 amino acids. Deletions cut 0 bases from V and 0 bases from J, with 2 bases between.

This sequence joins TRBV18 and TRBJ2-5; no clear D gene. This CDR3 comprises 13 residues. CDR1 and CDR2 from the germline V gene are KGHSH and LQKENI. Trimming pared 3 bases from V and 4 bases from J, leaving 9 bases between. CDR3 region: CASSPAIRETQYF. In DNA form, the CDR3 reads TGTGCCAGCTCACCGGCCATAAGAGAGACCCAGTACTTC.

This clone was detected a few times. The gene calls are TRBV2 and TRBJ1-6; the D gene is possibly TRBD1 (5 bases). Germline-derived CDR1 and CDR2 are SNHLY and FYNNEI. V was cut by 3 bases and J by 7 bases, with 7 bases left in between. CDR3 length: 13 amino acids. CDR3 protein: CASSDSGNSPLHF. CDR3 sequence (DNA): TGTGCCAGCAGTGATTCAGGGAATTCACCCCTCCACTTT.

This clone has just one count. The chain combines TRBV9 with TRBJ2-5; D unresolved. CDR1 is SGDLS, CDR2 YYNGEE, per germline. Trimming took 3 bases from V and 5 from J, leaving 11 bases between them. This CDR3 contains 13 residues. In DNA, the CDR3 is TGTGCCAGCAGCGGCGTCTTTGGTGAGACCCAGTACTTC. Amino acid sequence: CASSGVFGETQYF.